This is a list of T cell receptor beta chains from one sample in a study of beta chain features in type 1 diabetes. Some clones are missing from TCRdb's copy, which holds only in-frame ones; the method was immunoSEQ multiplex PCR. The repertoire includes 300,000 to 350,000 clones, roughly a tenth of them detected once, and 0.9% to 1.1% sits in the top ten. Sequencing was carried out using central memory CD4+ T cells from blood. Receptor source: a man aged 25 to 40 with type 1 diabetes. Each CDR3 is given without its conserved first and last residue. Each record gives: V gene, J gene, CDR3 protein.

v_gene: TRBV7-9; j_gene: TRBJ2-7; CDR3aa: ASSLGDSRLEQY
v_gene: TRBV28; j_gene: TRBJ1-5; CDR3aa: ASSLFSSNSNQPQH
v_gene: TRBV30; j_gene: TRBJ2-5; CDR3aa: AWSPGKGTQY
v_gene: TRBV7-9; j_gene: TRBJ2-3; CDR3aa: ASSHLGTGEY
v_gene: TRBV2; j_gene: TRBJ1-5; CDR3aa: ASSYFPDRGSNQPQH
v_gene: TRBV5-6; j_gene: TRBJ2-7; CDR3aa: ASSLVQELGEY
v_gene: TRBV5-5; j_gene: TRBJ2-5; CDR3aa: ASSDTGTRRETQY
v_gene: TRBV9; j_gene: TRBJ1-2; CDR3aa: ASSAGDSVAYGYT
v_gene: TRBV6-5; j_gene: TRBJ1-2; CDR3aa: ASSPLQQGNYGYT
v_gene: TRBV19; j_gene: TRBJ1-6; CDR3aa: ASSTVEGYYNSPLH
v_gene: TRBV18; j_gene: TRBJ1-4; CDR3aa: ASSLGTPTREKLF
v_gene: TRBV9; j_gene: TRBJ2-1; CDR3aa: ASSVGNGDSEQF
v_gene: TRBV10-3; j_gene: TRBJ2-1; CDR3aa: AISVGQGFNEQF
v_gene: TRBV11-2; j_gene: TRBJ2-7; CDR3aa: ASSAGFSSYEQY
v_gene: TRBV7-9; j_gene: TRBJ2-1; CDR3aa: ASSLALSQAVF
v_gene: TRBV7-2; j_gene: TRBJ2-2; CDR3aa: ASSFLGQGFTGELF
v_gene: TRBV6-5; j_gene: TRBJ1-2; CDR3aa: ASSSNRVGYGYT
v_gene: TRBV2; j_gene: TRBJ2-1; CDR3aa: ASSEEAYNEQF
v_gene: TRBV4-3; j_gene: TRBJ1-4; CDR3aa: ASSPGAGEKLF
v_gene: TRBV7-2; j_gene: TRBJ2-5; CDR3aa: ASSQGSGDETQY
v_gene: TRBV5-1; j_gene: TRBJ1-4; CDR3aa: ASSLSERHEKLF
v_gene: TRBV11-2; j_gene: TRBJ2-7; CDR3aa: ASSLRGGTHEQY
v_gene: TRBV19; j_gene: TRBJ1-5; CDR3aa: ASSNMRDRVQPQH
v_gene: TRBV18; j_gene: TRBJ2-2; CDR3aa: ASSPRESDTGELF
v_gene: TRBV6-5; j_gene: TRBJ1-1; CDR3aa: ASSYQGWTEAF
v_gene: TRBV2; j_gene: TRBJ2-3; CDR3aa: ASSESSARNAPDTQY
v_gene: TRBV18; j_gene: TRBJ2-7; CDR3aa: ASSPGAERYEQY
v_gene: TRBV5-1; j_gene: TRBJ2-5; CDR3aa: ASSLETRETQY
v_gene: TRBV7-2; j_gene: TRBJ1-6; CDR3aa: ASSLGHSNSPLH
v_gene: TRBV5-4; j_gene: TRBJ1-2; CDR3aa: ASSLDYRDYGYT
v_gene: TRBV18; j_gene: TRBJ1-2; CDR3aa: ASSPEKMGTDYGYT
v_gene: TRBV7-9; j_gene: TRBJ1-2; CDR3aa: ASSLEQGGYGYT
v_gene: TRBV28; j_gene: TRBJ1-2; CDR3aa: ASSLRDSSNGYT
v_gene: TRBV18; j_gene: TRBJ1-5; CDR3aa: ASSQQGDQPQH
v_gene: TRBV28; j_gene: TRBJ2-7; CDR3aa: ASRVNYEQY
v_gene: TRBV6-6; j_gene: TRBJ2-3; CDR3aa: ASSYPTGSSTDTQY
v_gene: TRBV29-1; j_gene: TRBJ1-1; CDR3aa: SVAILGVGTEAF
v_gene: TRBV4-3; j_gene: TRBJ1-2; CDR3aa: ASSQEFTSTAYYGYT
v_gene: TRBV11-2; j_gene: TRBJ2-3; CDR3aa: ASSLGPSGSTDTQY
v_gene: TRBV9; j_gene: TRBJ2-7; CDR3aa: ASSGFSGWNEQY
v_gene: TRBV9; j_gene: TRBJ2-3; CDR3aa: ASSVRGSDTQY